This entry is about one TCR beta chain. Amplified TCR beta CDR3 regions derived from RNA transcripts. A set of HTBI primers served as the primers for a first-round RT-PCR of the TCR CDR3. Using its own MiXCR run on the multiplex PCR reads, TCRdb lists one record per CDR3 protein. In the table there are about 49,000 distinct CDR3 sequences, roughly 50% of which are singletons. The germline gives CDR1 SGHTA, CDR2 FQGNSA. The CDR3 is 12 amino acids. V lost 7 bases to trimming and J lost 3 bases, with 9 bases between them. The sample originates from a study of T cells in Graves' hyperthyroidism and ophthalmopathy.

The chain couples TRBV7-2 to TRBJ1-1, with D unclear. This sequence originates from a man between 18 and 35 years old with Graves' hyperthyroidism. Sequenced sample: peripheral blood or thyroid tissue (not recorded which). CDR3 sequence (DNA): TGTGCCAGCACCCGCAAGTACACTGAAGCTTTCTTT. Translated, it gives CASTRKYTEAFF.